The rows below give T cell receptor beta chains drawn from one sample of a study of T cells in Graves' hyperthyroidism and ophthalmopathy. TCRdb fed the multiplex PCR reads into MiXCR, producing one record per CDR3 protein. Here the sample spans more than 550,000 distinct CDR3 sequences, about 18% being singletons. Sequenced input: blood. These receptors were collected from a man aged 45-65 years with Graves' hyperthyroidism. CDR3s include the opening cysteine and the closing phenylalanine or tryptophan. Fields, in order: J gene, V gene, CDR3 protein.

TRBJ1-4,TRBV4-1,CASSRTGGHEKLFF
TRBJ1-5,TRBV28,CASSRYRPGPHSNQPQHF
TRBJ1-1,TRBV13,CASSARDRESVGEAFF
TRBJ2-2,TRBV5-4,CASSLASGGATNTGELFF
TRBJ2-3,TRBV11-2,CASIPAGISTDTQYF
TRBJ1-4,TRBV20-1,CSAPPGGVGEKLFF
TRBJ1-5,TRBV30,CACAQNNQPQHF
TRBJ1-1,TRBV10-2,CASSAAGAAAFF
TRBJ2-2,TRBV3-1,CASSQDSGRGTNTGELFF
TRBJ1-1,TRBV20-1,CSAAGPTEAFF
TRBJ2-7,TRBV27,CASSLAGAGREQYF
TRBJ2-5,TRBV10-3,CAIAGTGGETQYF
TRBJ2-3,TRBV11-2,CASSFSSTDTQYF
TRBJ2-1,TRBV20-1,CSARDTGGAYNEQFF
TRBJ2-1,TRBV12-3/TRBV12-4,CASSLWGAMGEQFF
TRBJ2-3,TRBV3-1,CASSQVGTSGIGTDTQYF
TRBJ1-1,TRBV20-1,CSARALLGGTEAFF
TRBJ2-2,TRBV12-3/TRBV12-4,CASSLTGGLVGELFF
TRBJ2-1,TRBV5-8,CASSSGITFSNEQFF
TRBJ2-3,TRBV29-1,CSAVGTGKTDTQYF